This note documents a single T cell receptor beta chain sequence. RNA transcripts were the template for amplifying TCR beta CDR3 regions. When the TCR CDR3 underwent first-round RT-PCR, the HTBI primer set was used. TCRdb reprocessed the multiplex PCR reads with MiXCR, giving one entry per CDR3 protein. The sample holds 550,000 to 850,000 distinct CDR3 sequences; around 20% are singletons and the top ten take roughly 17%. The data were obtained in a study of T cells in Graves' hyperthyroidism and ophthalmopathy. The germline V gene has CDR1 MGHRA and CDR2 YSYEKL. V was clipped by 1 base and J by 5 bases; unmatched bases: 11. The CDR3 has 16 amino acids.

This rearrangement joins TRBV4-1 to TRBJ2-7; TRBD2 matches at 7 bases. The receptor was derived from a woman in her forties or fifties with Graves' hyperthyroidism that later progressed to Graves' ophthalmopathy. Source material: blood. CDR3 sequence reads: CASSQGFTAGPNEQYF. In nucleotides, the CDR3 is TGCGCCAGCAGCCAAGGGTTCACAGCGGGGCCCAACGAGCAGTACTTC.